The T cell receptor (beta chain) under discussion was sequenced for a study of CD8 T cells in Susac syndrome. When the RNA was reverse transcribed, random hexamers were used with an input of roughly 0.45 to 1 ug. The immunoSEQ assay covered 54 Vbeta and 13 Jbeta segments for CDR3. MiXCR, run by TCRdb on the immunoSEQ multiplex PCR reads, gives a single entry per CDR3 protein. The data contain 330,000 or so distinct CDR3 sequences, 89% of them singletons. This CDR3 has 15 residues. V was pared by 1 base and J by 6 bases, with 5 bases of the junction left unmatched. Germline values: CDR1 LNHNV, CDR2 YYDKDF (reference sequence).

The rearrangement joins TRBV15 to TRBJ2-7, with 11 bases lining up with TRBD2. The source is a human donor with multiple sclerosis. The specimen sequenced was CD8+ T cells from PBMCs. CDR3 nucleotide sequence: TGTGCCACCAGCAGAGGACTAGCGGGACGGTCCGAGCAGTACTTC. The encoded protein is CATSRGLAGRSEQYF.